These 18 T cell receptor beta chains came from one sample sequenced in a study of low-dose radiotherapy and immunotherapy resistance in tumors. Gene-specific TRAV and TRBV primers were used for first-strand cDNA, covering alpha and beta chains. PCR amplification of the TCRs was performed with Phusion for 20 PCR cycles, and it relied on a constant-region primer together with a V-primer adapter. TCRdb re-analysed the reads in MiXCR, keeping a single row per CDR3 protein. The sample yields about 58,000 distinct CDR3 sequences, roughly 23% seen once. The time point denotes: after trial treatment. Noted treatment: LDRT plus nivolumab, ipilimumab, low-dose cyclophosphamide and aspirin (RACIN trial). This specimen consisted of PBMCs, obtained after low-dose radiotherapy plus immunotherapy. The receptor source for this set is a male donor with prostate cancer.

This clonotype has a single count. The likely explanation is a read error, given a far larger clone one base away. The rearrangement joins TRBV5-3 to TRBJ1-5; D uncertain. TRBV5-3 counts as an open reading frame of uncertain function. The CDR3 has 14 residues. This CDR3 reads CASSPAQGNRPQHF. DNA of the CDR3: TGTGCCAGCAGTCCAGCCCAAGGCAATCGGCCCCAGCATTTT.

The chain is built from TRBV5-1 and TRBJ1-6; D is ambiguous. The CDR3 covers 15 residues. Looked up from germline, CDR1 is SGHRS and CDR2 is YFSETQ. Trimming removed 1 base from V and 7 bases from J, with 12 bases in between. The CDR3 reads CASSLTSTANSPLHF. For the CDR3, the DNA is TGCGCCAGCAGCTTGACCAGCACTGCAAATTCACCCCTCCACTTT.

This clonotype showed up many times. The chain links TRBV28 to TRBJ1-2; D uncertain. This CDR3 is built from 15 residues. Germline CDR1 and CDR2: MDHEN and SYDVKM. The V end lost 6 bases, the J end lost 4 bases, and 18 bases lay between the germline ends. CDR3 sequence reads: CASSPGEGGVYGYTF. CDR3 nucleotides: TGTGCCAGCAGCCCCGGGGAGGGTGGCGTCTATGGCTACACCTTC.

This clonotype was picked up many times. The chain links TRBV20-1 to TRBJ2-5; possible D gene TRBD2, 6 bases. CDR3 size: 17 residues. Germline lookup yields CDR1 DFQATT and CDR2 SNEGSKA (reference sequence). V was shortened by 0 bases and J by 8 bases, with 25 bases between the two germline ends. This CDR3 is CSARDDGRRVGLNTQYF. CDR3 nucleotide sequence: TGCAGTGCTAGAGATGATGGGAGGCGTGTGGGGCTGAACACCCAGTACTTC.

This clonotype has at least ten counts. The chain couples TRBV9 to TRBJ2-2; D gene ambiguous. Germline assignment: CDR1 SGDLS and CDR2 YYNGEE. Trimming took off 0 bases at V and 8 bases at J, with 5 bases between the two ends. The CDR3 extends over 12 amino acids. In nucleotides, the CDR3 is TGTGCCAGCAGCGTAGTAGGAGGGGAGCTGTTTTTT. This sequence encodes CASSVVGGELFF.

Ten or more counts support this clonotype. The V gene is TRBV3-1, the J gene TRBJ2-5, with 10 bases matching TRBD2. CDR1 LGHDT and CDR2 YNNKEL come from the germline V gene (reference sequence). The CDR3 sequence is 14 residues long. J lost 5 bases, V lost 6 bases, and 6 bases had no gene match. The CDR3 sequence: CASRRSGGAETQYF. CDR3 in DNA: TGTGCCAGCAGAAGGAGCGGGGGGGCCGAGACCCAGTACTTC.

This clonotype was observed at least ten times. The chain joins TRBV11-2 to TRBJ1-2; a weak D match, TRBD1 (5 bases). This CDR3 region has 13 residues. Trimming pared 0 bases from V and 7 bases from J, leaving 9 bases between. Germline lookup yields CDR1 SGHAT and CDR2 FQNNGV. Here the CDR3 DNA reads TGTGCCAGCAGCTTAGAACCGGGGGGTGGCTACACCTTC. Its translation is CASSLEPGGGYTF.

This clonotype was seen more than once but under ten times. This CDR3 is CASSSLSGVGNTIYF. CDR3 nucleotide sequence: TGTGCCAGCAGCTCCCTGTCGGGGGTGGGAAACACCATATATTTT. This chain uses TRBV7-8 with TRBJ1-3; D might be TRBD1 (5 bases). CDR1 and CDR2 from the germline V gene are SGHVS and FQNEAQ. This CDR3 is 15 amino acids long. V gave up 4 bases and J gave up 4 bases, with 14 bases separating them.

This clonotype was found many times. The chain recombines TRBV2 with TRBJ2-1; tentatively, D is TRBD2 (5 bases). With 7 bases removed from V and 1 base from J, the gap between germline ends came to 17 bases. Germline values: CDR1 SNHLY, CDR2 FYNNEI. The CDR3 runs 16 residues. The CDR3 spells CASTNRGFVSYNEQFF. DNA of the CDR3: TGTGCCAGCACTAACCGGGGTTTTGTGTCCTACAATGAGCAGTTCTTC.

There are many counts of this clonotype. The rearrangement joins TRBV9 to TRBJ2-5; 14 nucleotides agree with TRBD2. The CDR3 has 20 amino acids. Germline CDR1 is SGDLS and CDR2 is YYNGEE. The ends lost 4 bases at V and 0 bases at J; junction bases unmatched: 14. CDR3 sequence (DNA): TGTGCCAGCAGCCCGCCCACGACTAGCGGGAGGGATTCGTACCAAGAGACCCAGTACTTC. This encodes CASSPPTTSGRDSYQETQYF.

The V gene is TRBV30, the J gene TRBJ2-2, with 8 bases lining up with TRBD1. Germline CDR1 GTSNPN, CDR2 SVGIG (reference sequence). The CDR3 sequence is 15 residues long. J lost 3 bases, V lost 1 base, and 4 bases had no gene match. CDR3 loop: CAWSARDRYTGELFF. Written as DNA, the CDR3 is TGTGCCTGGAGTGCAAGGGACAGGTACACCGGGGAGCTGTTTTTT.

Many counts were recorded for this clonotype. As DNA, the CDR3 is TGTGCCAGCAGTGATGGGACGTTCGACGCTTTCTTT. Its protein product is CASSDGTFDAFF. The rearrangement joins TRBV28 to TRBJ1-1; D possibly corresponds to TRBD1 (5 bases). The V end lost 5 bases, the J end lost 11 bases, and 15 bases lay between the germline ends. Looked up from germline, CDR1 is MDHEN and CDR2 is SYDVKM. The CDR3 runs to 12 residues.

The table lists this clonotype with many counts. The rearrangement joins TRBV7-8 to TRBJ2-3; D is unresolved. Germline CDR1 and CDR2: SGHVS and FQNEAQ. The CDR3 sequence is 13 residues long. The ends were cut back, 2 bases at V and 4 bases at J, with 7 bases in the middle. CDR3 loop: CASSLRFPDTQYF. CDR3 coding DNA: TGTGCCAGCAGCTTAAGATTCCCAGATACGCAGTATTTT.

This clonotype was recorded at least ten times. The chain employs TRBV27 and TRBJ1-5; D is undetermined. V lost 1 base, J lost 3 bases, and 13 bases lay in between. The CDR3 length is 16 residues. Germline loops: CDR1 MNHEY, CDR2 SMNVEV (reference sequence). In DNA, the CDR3 is TGTGCCAGCAGTTTATTGGCGGGGAACGTCAATCAGCCCCAGCATTTT. This gives the protein CASSLLAGNVNQPQHF.

As concerns this clonotype: This probably arose from a read error, given a far larger clone one base away. Likely a read error: the CDR3 ends without its conserved phenylalanine or tryptophan. This chain links TRBV12-3 or TRBV12-4 with TRBJ2-7; D might be TRBD2 (5 bases). The J call could be wrong; TRBJ2-5 is a better fit for the DNA end. The CDR3 is 14 amino acids. The CDR3 spells CASSFGESRETQYL. As DNA, the CDR3 is TGTGCCAGCAGTTTCGGGGAGTCTCGAGAGACCCAGTACTTA.

The chain couples TRBV28 to TRBJ1-5, with D maybe TRBD1 (5 bases). CDR3 size: 18 residues. Germline values: CDR1 MDHEN, CDR2 SYDVKM. The V and J ends lost 5 bases and 0 bases respectively, with 20 bases between them. DNA for the CDR3: TGTGCCAGCAGTCCCCCCCGAGCAGGGTTGAATAGCAATCAGCCCCAGCATTTT. This gives the protein CASSPPRAGLNSNQPQHF.

Worth noting for this clonotype: A much more abundant neighbour one base away suggests this may be a read error. V is TRBV28 and J is TRBJ2-5; D not certain. Germline loops: CDR1 MDHEN, CDR2 SYDVKM. CDR3 length equals 17 residues. V shed 6 bases and J shed 11 bases, with 31 bases lying between them. CDR3 DNA sequence: TGTGCCAGCAGAACCCAACTGTGGGCAGGCTCCTACAATGAGCAGTACTTC. Amino acid sequence: CASRTQLWAGSYNEQYF.

This clonotype was detected ten times or more. This chain links TRBV7-9 with TRBJ1-2; 9 nucleotides line up with TRBD1. The germline gives CDR1 SEHNR, CDR2 FQNEAQ (reference sequence). The CDR3 runs to 14 residues. V was pared by 5 bases and J by 6 bases, with 7 bases of the junction left unmatched. CDR3 DNA sequence: TGTGCCAGCAGCATCGGGGGGACAGGGCATGGCTACACCTTC. Translated, it gives CASSIGGTGHGYTF.